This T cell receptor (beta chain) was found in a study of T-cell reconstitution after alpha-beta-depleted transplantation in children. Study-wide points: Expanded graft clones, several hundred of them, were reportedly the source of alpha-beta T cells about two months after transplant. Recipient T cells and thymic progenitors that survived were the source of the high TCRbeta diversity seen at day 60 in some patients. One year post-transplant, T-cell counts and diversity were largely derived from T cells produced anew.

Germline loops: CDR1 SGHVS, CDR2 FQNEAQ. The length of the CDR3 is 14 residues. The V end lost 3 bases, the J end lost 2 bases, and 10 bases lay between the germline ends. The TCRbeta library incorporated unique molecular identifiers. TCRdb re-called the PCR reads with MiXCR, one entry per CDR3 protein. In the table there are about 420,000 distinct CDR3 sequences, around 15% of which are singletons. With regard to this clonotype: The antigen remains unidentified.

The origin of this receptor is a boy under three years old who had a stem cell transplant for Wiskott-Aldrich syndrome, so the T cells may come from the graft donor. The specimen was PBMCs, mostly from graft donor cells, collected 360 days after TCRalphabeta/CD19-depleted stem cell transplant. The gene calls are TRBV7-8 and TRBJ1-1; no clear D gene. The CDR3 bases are TGTGCCAGCAGCTTTCATACAGTTAACACTGAAGCTTTCTTT. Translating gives CASSFHTVNTEAFF.